Presented here are 14 T cell receptor beta chains from one specimen sequenced in a study of T cells in localized non-small cell lung cancer. Repertoires were generated with immunoSEQ multiplex PCR, while TCRdb's copy carries only in-frame clones and drops some. The data show under 30,000 clones, around 88% seen once. Source: peripheral blood, taken before any cancer treatment. Receptors originate from a female donor older than 55 with stage I lung adenocarcinoma.

This clone counts as medium-sized (0.01 to 0.1%). The chain uses TRBV2 and TRBJ1-1; 8 nucleotides align to TRBD1. The V segment lost 6 bases and the J segment 3 bases; nucleotides outside the gene matches: 9. This CDR3 is built from 15 residues. CDR1 and CDR2 from the germline V gene are SNHLY and FYNNEI. CDR3 residues: CASRGDRGRDTEAFF. Here the CDR3 DNA reads TGTGCCAGCAGGGGCGACAGGGGCCGGGACACTGAAGCTTTCTTT.

The chain links TRBV27 to TRBJ2-5, with 7 positions matching TRBD2. Trimming cost V 0 bases and J 7 bases; bases outside gene matches: 2. This CDR3 is built from 13 residues. Per germline, CDR1 MNHEY and CDR2 SMNVEV (reference sequence). The CDR3 spells CASSLSGRATQYF. CDR3 in DNA: TGTGCCAGCAGTTTATCAGGGAGGGCGACCCAGTACTTC.

This sequence joins TRBV29-1 and TRBJ1-2, with TRBD1 as a possible D gene (5 bases). Trimming shortened V by 5 bases and J by 6 bases, and 19 bases separated the two germline ends. CDR3 length: 14 amino acids. Germline loops: CDR1 SQVTM, CDR2 ANQGSEA. CDR3 DNA sequence: TGCAGCGTTAGGCCGGGATCAGGGTCTGATGGCTACACCTTC. Residues: CSVRPGSGSDGYTF.

The V gene is TRBV5-5, the J gene TRBJ1-1; the D is unclear. V was cut by 0 bases and J by 1 base, with 7 bases left in between. Germline V gene sequence: CDR1 SGHKS, CDR2 YYEKEE (reference sequence). This CDR3 contains 14 residues. The CDR3 bases are TGTGCCAGCAGCTTGGCCGGCAGGAACACTGAAGCTTTCTTT. This translates into CASSLAGRNTEAFF.

The chain combines TRBV6-6 with TRBJ1-2, with 10 positions matching TRBD1. The CDR3 is 14 residues long. Germline V gene data show CDR1 as MNHNY and CDR2 as SVGAGI (reference sequence). V gave up 7 bases and J gave up 6 bases; unmatched junction bases: 8. DNA for the CDR3: TGTGCCAGCAAAAGGGACAGGGGATTAGATGGCTACACCTTC. Amino acids: CASKRDRGLDGYTF.

The V and J genes are TRBV9 and TRBJ1-2, with a tentative D call TRBD1 (5 bases). The CDR3 consists of 17 residues. The ends were cut back, 0 bases at V and 2 bases at J, with 17 bases in the middle. Germline CDR1 is SGDLS and CDR2 is YYNGEE. The CDR3 DNA reads TGTGCCAGCAGCGTAGTTGGTGTGGGGCAGGGAAACTATGGCTACACCTTC. This codes for CASSVVGVGQGNYGYTF.

This clone was recorded once. DNA for the CDR3: TGCGCCAGCAGCCAAGCCTCGACAGTGAACACTGAAGCTTTCTTT. It is translated as CASSQASTVNTEAFF. The chain couples TRBV5-1 to TRBJ1-1; D is possibly TRBD1 (5 bases). The CDR3 is 15 residues long. The germline CDR1 and CDR2 sequences are SGHRS and YFSETQ. The ends were cut back, 4 bases at V and 0 bases at J, with 13 bases in the middle. Looking up the rest from reference TRBV5-1 and TRBJ1-1 gives the full variable domain: KAGVTQTPRYLIKTRGQQVTLSCSPISGHRSVSWYQQTPGQGLQFLFEYFSETQRNKGNFPGRFSGRQFSNSRSEMNVSTLELGDSALYLCASSQASTVNTEAFFGQGTRLTVV.

CDR3 DNA: TGTGCCAGCAGCTTAGGCAGGGTCTATGGCTACACCTTC. Translation: CASSLGRVYGYTF. The chain is built from TRBV7-2 and TRBJ1-2, with D tentatively TRBD1 (5 bases). V was pared by 1 base and J by 4 bases, with 7 bases between. Germline V gene data show CDR1 as SGHTA and CDR2 as FQGNSA. The CDR3 loop spans 13 amino acids. The full variable domain, in which reference TRBV7-2 and TRBJ1-2 provide the parts outside the CDR3, is GAGVSQSPSNKVTEKGKDVELRCDPISGHTALYWYRQSLGQGLEFLIYFQGNSAPDKSGLPSDRFSAERTGGSVSTLTIQRTQQEDSAVYLCASSLGRVYGYTFGSGTRLTVV.

This chain connects TRBV11-3 to TRBJ2-2; 9 bases match TRBD1. Per the germline V gene, CDR1 is SGHNT and CDR2 is YENEEA. CDR3 size: 16 residues. J was trimmed by 6 bases and V by 5 bases; bases with no gene match: 10. Here the CDR3 reads CASSVWGQGGPGELFF. For the CDR3, the DNA is TGTGCCAGCAGCGTCTGGGGACAGGGAGGCCCCGGGGAGCTGTTTTTT.

The chain joins TRBV4-1 to TRBJ2-3; 8 bases are a match to TRBD2. Germline trimming cut 1 base from V and 1 base from J; bases unmatched to any gene: 10. The CDR3 contains 18 residues. Per the germline V gene, CDR1 is MGHRA and CDR2 is YSYEKL. The CDR3 DNA follows: TGCGCCAGCAGCCAAGGCCCCCAAACAGCGGGGGGCACAGATACGCAGTATTTT. Translated: CASSQGPQTAGGTDTQYF.

The chain uses TRBV28 and TRBJ1-6; 8 bases match TRBD1. CDR1 and CDR2 from the germline V gene are MDHEN and SYDVKM. J gave up 6 bases and V 6 bases, and 7 bases lay outside the gene matches. The CDR3 loop spans 15 amino acids. The CDR3 is CASSLRTGSNSPLHF. In nucleotides, the CDR3 is TGTGCCAGCAGCCTACGGACAGGGAGTAATTCACCCCTCCACTTT.

The genes are TRBV9 and TRBJ1-2, with D perhaps TRBD1 (6 bases). With 4 bases removed from V and 5 bases from J, the gap between germline ends came to 18 bases. CDR1 and CDR2 from the germline V gene are SGDLS and YYNGEE. This CDR3 has 15 residues. CDR3 sequence reads: CASSHPDRTTYGYTF. The CDR3 DNA reads TGTGCCAGCAGCCATCCTGACAGGACTACATATGGCTACACCTTC.

The genes are TRBV30 and TRBJ2-5; 9 positions match TRBD2. Germline assignment: CDR1 GTSNPN and CDR2 SVGIG (reference sequence). Trimming cost V 1 base and J 4 bases; bases outside gene matches: 4. The CDR3 length is 14 residues. The CDR3 sequence: CAWSEGGRGETQYF. Written as DNA, the CDR3 is TGTGCCTGGAGTGAAGGCGGGAGGGGAGAGACCCAGTACTTC.

V usage is TRBV9 and J usage is TRBJ2-2; 8 bases agree with TRBD2. CDR3 length equals 16 residues. The germline V gene encodes CDR1 SGDLS and CDR2 YYNGEE. After removal of 0 bases from V and 5 bases from J, the junction contained 6 bases not matched to a gene. The CDR3, as DNA: TGTGCCAGCAGCGTAGAAGGTATAGCGGGGACCGGGGAGCTGTTTTTT. It encodes CASSVEGIAGTGELFF.